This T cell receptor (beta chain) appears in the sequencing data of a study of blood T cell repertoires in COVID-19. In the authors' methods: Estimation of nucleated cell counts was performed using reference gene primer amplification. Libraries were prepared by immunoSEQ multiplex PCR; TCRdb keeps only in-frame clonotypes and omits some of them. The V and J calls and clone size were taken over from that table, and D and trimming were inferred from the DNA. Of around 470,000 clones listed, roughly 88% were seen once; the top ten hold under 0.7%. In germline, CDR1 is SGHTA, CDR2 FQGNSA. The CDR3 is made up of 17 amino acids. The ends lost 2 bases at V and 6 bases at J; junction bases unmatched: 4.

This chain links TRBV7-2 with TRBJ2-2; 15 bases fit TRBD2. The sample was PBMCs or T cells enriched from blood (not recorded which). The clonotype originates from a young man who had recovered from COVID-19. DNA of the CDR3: TGTGCCAGCAGCTTAACCTGGACTAGCGGGAGGGCCGGGGAGCTGTTTTTT. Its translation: CASSLTWTSGRAGELFF.